This TCR beta chain stems from a study of T cell repertoires in cytomegalovirus infection. Overall study: Signatures in public TCR beta sequences pointed to both CMV infection and matching HLA type.

This clonotype occurred a few times. What it recognizes is unknown. Regarding the study as a whole: The cumulative frequency of public TCR beta families distinguished individuals who carried CMV together with the relevant HLA. Dominating the ex vivo response were TCR beta clonotypes that were CMV-specific and HLA-C-restricted.

Germline V gives CDR1 KGHDR, CDR2 SFDVKD. The length of the CDR3 is 16 residues. J lost 1 base, V lost 4 bases, and 2 bases had no gene match. MiXCR was run by TCRdb on the reads, yielding one entry per CDR3 protein. Of under 200,000 distinct CDR3 sequences listed, approximately 9.7% were seen once; the top ten hold about 5%. Sequences were obtained from PBMCs. This TCR was recovered from a human donor in good health (CMV status not recorded). Some clones in this sample may be carry-over from other donors' samples. J is TRBJ2-3 and V is TRBV24-1; 12 positions match TRBD2. The CDR3 DNA is TGTGCCACCAGTGACCCTAGCGGGAGGGGCACAGATACGCAGTATTTT. As protein: CATSDPSGRGTDTQYF.